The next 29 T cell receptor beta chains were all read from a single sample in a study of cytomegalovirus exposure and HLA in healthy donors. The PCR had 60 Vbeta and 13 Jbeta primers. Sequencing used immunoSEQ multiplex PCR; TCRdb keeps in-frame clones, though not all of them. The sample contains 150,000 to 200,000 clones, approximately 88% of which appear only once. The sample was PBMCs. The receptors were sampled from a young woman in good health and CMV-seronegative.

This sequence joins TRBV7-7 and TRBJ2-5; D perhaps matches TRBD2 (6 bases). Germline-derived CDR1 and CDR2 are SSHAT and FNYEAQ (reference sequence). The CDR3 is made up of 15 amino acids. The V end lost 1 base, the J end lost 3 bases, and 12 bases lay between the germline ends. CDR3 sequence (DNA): TGTGCCAGCAGCTTAGTGGGGGGACGGGAAGAGACCCAGTACTTC. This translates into CASSLVGGREETQYF.

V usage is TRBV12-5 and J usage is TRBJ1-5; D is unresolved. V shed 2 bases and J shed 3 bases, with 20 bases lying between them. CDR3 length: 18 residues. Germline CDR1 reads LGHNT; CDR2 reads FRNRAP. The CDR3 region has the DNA TGTGCTAGTGGTTTGCTCAATCACGGTCGGGGTCTCAATCAGCCCCAGCATTTT. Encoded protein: CASGLLNHGRGLNQPQHF.

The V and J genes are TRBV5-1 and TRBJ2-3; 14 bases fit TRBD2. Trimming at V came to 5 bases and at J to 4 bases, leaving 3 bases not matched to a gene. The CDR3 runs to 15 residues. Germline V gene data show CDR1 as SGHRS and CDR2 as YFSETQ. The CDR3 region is CASRGTSGGADTQYF. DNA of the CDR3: TGCGCCAGCAGGGGGACTAGCGGGGGCGCAGATACGCAGTATTTT.

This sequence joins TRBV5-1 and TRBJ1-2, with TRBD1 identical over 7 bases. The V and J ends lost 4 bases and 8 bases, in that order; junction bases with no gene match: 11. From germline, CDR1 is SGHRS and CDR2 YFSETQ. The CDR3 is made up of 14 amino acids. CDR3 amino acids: CASSPTDRAIGYTF. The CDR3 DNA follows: TGCGCCAGCAGCCCTACTGACAGGGCTATAGGCTACACCTTC. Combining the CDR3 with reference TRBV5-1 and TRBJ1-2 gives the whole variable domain KAGVTQTPRYLIKTRGQQVTLSCSPISGHRSVSWYQQTPGQGLQFLFEYFSETQRNKGNFPGRFSGRQFSNSRSEMNVSTLELGDSALYLCASSPTDRAIGYTFGSGTRLTVV.

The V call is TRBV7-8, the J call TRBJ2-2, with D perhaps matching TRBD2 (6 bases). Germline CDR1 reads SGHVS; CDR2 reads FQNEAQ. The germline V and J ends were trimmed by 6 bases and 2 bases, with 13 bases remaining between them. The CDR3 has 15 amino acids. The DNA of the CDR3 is TGTGCCAGCAGGTTAAGGGGACTTAACACCGGGGAGCTGTTTTTT. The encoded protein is CASRLRGLNTGELFF.

The CDR3 reads CATGLAGGQETQYF. CDR3 DNA: TGTGCCACTGGACTAGCGGGGGGCCAAGAGACCCAGTACTTC. This rearrangement joins TRBV2 to TRBJ2-5; 14 bases are a match to TRBD2. Trimming removed 10 bases from V and 1 base from J; junction bases left unmatched: 2. CDR3 size: 14 residues. Germline CDR1 reads SNHLY; CDR2 reads FYNNEI. Drawing the rest from reference TRBV2 and TRBJ2-5, the complete variable domain is EPEVTQTPSHQVTQMGQEVILRCVPISNHLYFYWYRQILGQKVEFLVSFYNNEISEKSEIFDDQFSVERPDGSNFTLKIRSTKLEDSAMYFCATGLAGGQETQYFGPGTRLLVL.

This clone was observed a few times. CDR3 protein: CASRRLAGEPEQFF. CDR3 DNA sequence: TGTGCCAGCAGGAGACTAGCGGGGGAGCCCGAGCAGTTCTTC. The chain joins TRBV6-5 to TRBJ2-1, with 12 positions matching TRBD2. CDR3 size: 14 residues. Germline V lookup: CDR1 MNHEY, CDR2 SVGAGI. The J segment lost 10 bases and the V segment lost 6 bases, leaving 7 bases of the junction unmatched.

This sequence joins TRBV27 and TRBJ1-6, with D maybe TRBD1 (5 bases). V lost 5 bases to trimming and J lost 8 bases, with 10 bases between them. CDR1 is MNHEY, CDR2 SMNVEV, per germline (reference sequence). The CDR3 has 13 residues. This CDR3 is CASSRGVDSPLHF. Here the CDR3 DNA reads TGTGCCAGCAGTCGGGGGGTAGATTCACCCCTCCACTTT.

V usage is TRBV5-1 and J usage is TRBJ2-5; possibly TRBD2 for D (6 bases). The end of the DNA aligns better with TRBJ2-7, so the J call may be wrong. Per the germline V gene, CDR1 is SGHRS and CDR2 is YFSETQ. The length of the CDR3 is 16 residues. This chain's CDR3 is CASSGGSGNDLYEQYF. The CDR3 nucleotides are TGCGCCAGCAGCGGGGGGTCAGGTAACGACCTCTACGAGCAGTACTTC.

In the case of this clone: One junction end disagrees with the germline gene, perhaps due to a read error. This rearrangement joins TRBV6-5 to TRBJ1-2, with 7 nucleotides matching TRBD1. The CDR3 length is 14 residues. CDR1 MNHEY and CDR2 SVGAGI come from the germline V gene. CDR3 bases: TGTGCCAGCAGTGACTCGACAGGGATCTATGGCTACACCTTC. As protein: CASSDSTGIYGYTF.

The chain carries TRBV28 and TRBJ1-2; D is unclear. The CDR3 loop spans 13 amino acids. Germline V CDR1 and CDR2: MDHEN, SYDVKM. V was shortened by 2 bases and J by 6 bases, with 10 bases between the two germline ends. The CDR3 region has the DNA TGTGCCAGCAGTTTACCGGGATCGGATGGCTACACCTTC. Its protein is CASSLPGSDGYTF.

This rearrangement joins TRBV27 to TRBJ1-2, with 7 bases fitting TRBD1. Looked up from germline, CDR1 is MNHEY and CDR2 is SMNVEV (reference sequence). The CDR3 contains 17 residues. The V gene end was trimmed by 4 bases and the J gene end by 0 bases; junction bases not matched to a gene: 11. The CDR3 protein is CASSSYLRDRSNYGYTF. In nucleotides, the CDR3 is TGTGCCAGCAGTTCCTACCTCCGGGACAGATCTAACTATGGCTACACCTTC.

The CDR3 loop is CATSRERQGAGEKLFF. Here the CDR3 DNA reads TGTGCCACCAGCAGAGAGCGACAGGGGGCCGGGGAAAAACTGTTTTTT. The rearrangement uses TRBV15 and TRBJ1-4, with 10 bases matching TRBD1. The length of the CDR3 is 16 residues. CDR1 is LNHNV, CDR2 YYDKDF, per germline (reference sequence). V lost 0 bases, J lost 8 bases, and 6 bases stayed unmatched.

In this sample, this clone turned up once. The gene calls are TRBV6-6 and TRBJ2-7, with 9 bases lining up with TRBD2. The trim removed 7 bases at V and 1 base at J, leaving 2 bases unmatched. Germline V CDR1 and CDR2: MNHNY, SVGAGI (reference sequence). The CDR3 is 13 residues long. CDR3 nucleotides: TGTGCCAGCATGACTAGCGGTTCCTACGAGCAGTACTTC. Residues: CASMTSGSYEQYF.

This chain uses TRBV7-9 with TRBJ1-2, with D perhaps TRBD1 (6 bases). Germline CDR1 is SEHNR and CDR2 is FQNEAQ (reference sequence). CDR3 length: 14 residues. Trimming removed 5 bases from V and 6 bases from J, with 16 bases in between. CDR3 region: CASSRSQGRDGYTF. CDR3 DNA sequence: TGTGCCAGCAGCCGATCACAGGGTAGGGATGGCTACACCTTC.

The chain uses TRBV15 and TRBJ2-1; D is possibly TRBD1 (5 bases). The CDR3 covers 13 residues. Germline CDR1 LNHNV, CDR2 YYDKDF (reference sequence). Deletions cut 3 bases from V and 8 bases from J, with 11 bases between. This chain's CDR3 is CATSRIQADEQFF. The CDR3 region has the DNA TGTGCCACCAGCAGGATACAGGCGGATGAGCAGTTCTTC.

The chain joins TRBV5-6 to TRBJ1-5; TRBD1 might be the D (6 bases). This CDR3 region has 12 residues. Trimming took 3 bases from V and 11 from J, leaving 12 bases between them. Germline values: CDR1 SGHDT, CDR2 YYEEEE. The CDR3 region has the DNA TGTGCCAGCAGCTCAGGACCAGGGGCCCAGCATTTT. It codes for CASSSGPGAQHF.

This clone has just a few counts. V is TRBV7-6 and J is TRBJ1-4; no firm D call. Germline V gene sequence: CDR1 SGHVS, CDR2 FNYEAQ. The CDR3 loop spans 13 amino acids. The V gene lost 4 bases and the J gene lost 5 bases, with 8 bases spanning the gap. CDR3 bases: TGTGCCAGCAGCTCTAGACCCAATGAAAAACTGTTTTTT. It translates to CASSSRPNEKLFF.

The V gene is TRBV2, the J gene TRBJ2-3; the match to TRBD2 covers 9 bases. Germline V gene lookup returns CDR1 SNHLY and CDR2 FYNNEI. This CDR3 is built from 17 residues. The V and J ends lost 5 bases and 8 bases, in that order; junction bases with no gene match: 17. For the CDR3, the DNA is TGTGCCAGCAGTCAACCGGGACTAGCTACCGGGTCGGGTACGCAGTATTTT. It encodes CASSQPGLATGSGTQYF.

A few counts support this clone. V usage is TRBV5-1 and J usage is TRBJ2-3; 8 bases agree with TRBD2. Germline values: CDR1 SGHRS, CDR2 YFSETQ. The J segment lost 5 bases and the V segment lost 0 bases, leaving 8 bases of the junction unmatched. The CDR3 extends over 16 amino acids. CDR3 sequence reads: CASSLGTAGVGDTQYF. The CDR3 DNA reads TGCGCCAGCAGCTTGGGGACAGCGGGGGTAGGAGATACGCAGTATTTT.

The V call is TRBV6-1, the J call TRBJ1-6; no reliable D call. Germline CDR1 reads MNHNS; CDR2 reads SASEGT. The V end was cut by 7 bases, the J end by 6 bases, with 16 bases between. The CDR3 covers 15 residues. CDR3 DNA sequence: TGTGCCAGCACCGCCATCGAGGCGAGTAATTCACCCCTCCACTTT. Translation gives CASTAIEASNSPLHF.

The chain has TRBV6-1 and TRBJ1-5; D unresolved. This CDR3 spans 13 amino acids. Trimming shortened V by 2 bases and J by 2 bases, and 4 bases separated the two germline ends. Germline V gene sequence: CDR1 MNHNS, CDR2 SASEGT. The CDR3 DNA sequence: TGTGCCAGCAGTGAAATAGGCAATCAGCCCCAGCATTTT. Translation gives CASSEIGNQPQHF.

CDR3: CASSLWGDTEAFF. The CDR3 DNA reads TGCGCCAGCAGCTTGTGGGGGGACACTGAAGCTTTCTTT. The chain carries TRBV5-1 and TRBJ1-1; TRBD1 is a possible D gene (5 bases). Trimming pared 1 base from V and 3 bases from J, leaving 7 bases between. This CDR3 spans 13 amino acids. CDR1 and CDR2 (germline): SGHRS, YFSETQ.

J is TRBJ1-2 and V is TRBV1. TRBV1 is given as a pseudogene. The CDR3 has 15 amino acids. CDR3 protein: CTSSLSGEGNYGYTF. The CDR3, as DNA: TGCACCAGCAGCCTTTCTGGGGAGGGAAACTATGGCTACACCTTC.

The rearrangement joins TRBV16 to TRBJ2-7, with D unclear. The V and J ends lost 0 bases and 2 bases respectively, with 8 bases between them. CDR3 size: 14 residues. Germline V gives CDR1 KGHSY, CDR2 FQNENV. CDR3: CASSQSSLPYEQYF. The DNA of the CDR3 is TGTGCCAGCAGCCAATCAAGCCTGCCCTACGAGCAGTACTTC.

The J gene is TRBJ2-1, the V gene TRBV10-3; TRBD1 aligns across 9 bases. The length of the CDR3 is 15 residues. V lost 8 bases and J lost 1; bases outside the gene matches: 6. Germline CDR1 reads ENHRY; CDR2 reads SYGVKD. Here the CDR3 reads CAIRRGTGSYNEQFF. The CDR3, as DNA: TGTGCCATCCGGAGGGGGACAGGGTCCTACAATGAGCAGTTCTTC.

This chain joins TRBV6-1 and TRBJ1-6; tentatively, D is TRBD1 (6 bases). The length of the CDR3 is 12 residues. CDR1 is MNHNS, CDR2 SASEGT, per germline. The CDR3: CAQGTKNSPLHF. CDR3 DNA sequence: TGTGCTCAGGGGACGAAAAATTCACCCCTCCACTTT.

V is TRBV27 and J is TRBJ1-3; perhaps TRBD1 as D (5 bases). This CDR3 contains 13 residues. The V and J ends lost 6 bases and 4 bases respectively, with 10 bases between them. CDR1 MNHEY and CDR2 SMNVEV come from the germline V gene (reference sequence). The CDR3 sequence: CASRGLAGNTIYF. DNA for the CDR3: TGTGCCAGCAGGGGGCTCGCGGGAAACACCATATATTTT.

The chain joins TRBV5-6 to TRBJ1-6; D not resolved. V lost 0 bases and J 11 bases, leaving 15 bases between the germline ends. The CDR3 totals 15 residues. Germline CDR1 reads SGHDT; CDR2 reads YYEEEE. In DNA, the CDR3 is TGTGCCAGCAGCTTGGCGGGGTTTCGGCTCACACCCCTCCACTTT. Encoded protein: CASSLAGFRLTPLHF.